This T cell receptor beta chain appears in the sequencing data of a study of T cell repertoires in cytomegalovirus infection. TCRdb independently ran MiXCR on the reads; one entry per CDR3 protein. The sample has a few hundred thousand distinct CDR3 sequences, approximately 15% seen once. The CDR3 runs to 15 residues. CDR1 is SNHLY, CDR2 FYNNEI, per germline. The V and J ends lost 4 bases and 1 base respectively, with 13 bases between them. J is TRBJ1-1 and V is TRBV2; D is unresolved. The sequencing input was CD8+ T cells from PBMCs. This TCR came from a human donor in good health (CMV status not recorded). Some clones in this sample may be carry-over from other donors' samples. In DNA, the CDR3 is TGTGCCAGCAGTGGACCGAGCACTGGGAACACTGAAGCTTTCTTT. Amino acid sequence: CASSGPSTGNTEAFF. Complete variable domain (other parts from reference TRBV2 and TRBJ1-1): EPEVTQTPSHQVTQMGQEVILRCVPISNHLYFYWYRQILGQKVEFLVSFYNNEISEKSEIFDDQFSVERPDGSNFTLKIRSTKLEDSAMYFCASSGPSTGNTEAFFGQGTRLTVV.